This T cell receptor beta chain was found in a study of blood T cell repertoires in COVID-19. This clone was counted a single time. Sequenced by immunoSEQ multiplex PCR; TCRdb stores in-frame clones only, minus some. The sample has 29,000 or so clones; roughly nine tenths are singletons. Per the germline V gene, CDR1 is SGHRS and CDR2 is YFSETQ. The CDR3 consists of 13 residues. J was trimmed by 7 bases and V by 5 bases; bases with no gene match: 5. The chain couples TRBV5-1 to TRBJ2-1; 8 bases map to TRBD1. The receptor was isolated from a human donor in a cohort sampled during active COVID-19. Sequenced sample: peripheral blood. The CDR3 sequence is CASRTGDRNEQFF. The CDR3 DNA reads as TGCGCCAGCAGGACAGGGGATCGGAATGAGCAGTTCTTC. The full variable domain, in which reference TRBV5-1 and TRBJ2-1 provide the parts outside the CDR3, is KAGVTQTPRYLIKTRGQQVTLSCSPISGHRSVSWYQQTPGQGLQFLFEYFSETQRNKGNFPGRFSGRQFSNSRSEMNVSTLELGDSALYLCASRTGDRNEQFFGPGTRLTVL.